This TCR beta chain was sequenced during a study of blood T cell repertoires in COVID-19 (dated by TCRdb to 2020 to 2021). With regard to the full study: Samples covering the acute and convalescent phases of COVID-19 were provided by collaborators in the United States, Italy and Spain. The material from the prospective study consisted of cDNA or gDNA derived from T cells, B-cell-depleted T cells, or PBMCs. The dataset comprised deeply sampled blood TCRbeta repertoires from subjects exposed to, actively infected with, or recovered from COVID-19. A freely available public database, intended as a resource for researchers studying the immune response to SARS-CoV-2, is where the repertoires were released. The samples were drawn from two sources: the first 160 participants of the ongoing ImmuneRACE study, and some 1,300 subjects contributed by 6 global collaborators. Sample metadata almost always included a de-identified subject ID, COVID-19 status, age in years and sex. Where available, HLA class I and class II types were taken from metadata supplied by the sample provider and were not determined by assay-based typing.

Measured from the cysteine to the phenylalanine, the CDR3 is 12 residues long. Only the CDR3 portion is preserved as DNA: 36 bases, with reading frame beginning at the first base. Per the germline V gene, SGHRS is the CDR1 and YFSETQ is the CDR2. V and J are truncated by 4 bases and 3 bases respectively, leaving an intervening sequence of 8 bases. The collaborating institutions used their own protocols to collect whole blood in K2EDTA tubes. For TCRbeta analysis, collaborators shipped samples as frozen whole blood, isolated PBMCs, or DNA extracted from either of those sample types. TCRbeta CDR3 regions were amplified from genomic DNA using the immunoSEQ Assay, a bias-controlled multiplex PCR. On the authors' methods: The number of nucleated cells in each sample was estimated from the amplification of reference gene primers within the assay. Sequence reads were collapsed and filtered to measure the absolute abundance of every unique TCRbeta CDR3 rearrangement. For each sample, productive Simpson clonality was calculated by taking the square root of Simpson's diversity index across productive rearrangements. TCRdb holds this immuneACCESS table with in-frame rearrangements only. Some clones are missing; in checked studies, unresolved V genes explain under half, and the rest has no known cause. That table furnishes V, J and clone size, whereas the DNA furnished D and trimming. This sample holds over 100,000 clones; 90% to 95% were observed only once. The top ten hold approximately 5.6% of the sample.

Broader findings and caveats from the paper: Clinical and demographic metadata were provided uncurated, with the amount varying by source and participant.

As regards this clone: Its antigen target is currently unknown. The input lacks base qualities; no much larger clone sits a single base away. Other nucleotide sequences in the sample specify the same CDR3.

The rearranged segments are TRBV5-1 and TRBJ2-7; the D gene cannot be named for sure. What was sequenced was peripheral blood. The receptor was derived from a human donor in a cohort sampled during active COVID-19. In nucleotides, the sequence is TGCGCCAGCAGCCCAGATTACTACGAGCAGTACTTC. It translates as CASSPDYYEQYF.